This T cell receptor beta chain is drawn from a study of T cells after yellow fever vaccination. Study in general: Some fractions had low cell numbers, and these were prepared with SMART-Seq v4 Ultra Low Input.

This clonotype has a count of ten or more. Its cognate antigen is unknown. The germline gives CDR1 DFQATT, CDR2 SNEGSKA (reference sequence). This CDR3 region has 15 residues. V was clipped by 5 bases and J by 4 bases, with 19 bases between them. TCRdb independently ran MiXCR on the 5' RACE reads; one entry per CDR3 protein. The data hold about 240,000 distinct CDR3 sequences, with about 7% observed a single time. Regarding the study as a whole: Only a minor proportion of clonotypes was detected across both CD4 and CD8 compartments.

The V call is TRBV20-1, the J call TRBJ2-3, with D perhaps matching TRBD1 (7 bases). The source is a man in his thirties or forties who received the YFV17D yellow fever vaccine. This specimen consisted of CD4+ T cells sorted from PBMCs, obtained 15 days after the yellow fever booster vaccination. The CDR3 bases are TGCAGTGCTGAGGGGGCCGGGAGTTGGTCAGATACGCAGTATTTT. It is translated as CSAEGAGSWSDTQYF.